This paragraph reports one TCR beta chain. The CDR3 consists of 16 residues. Germline CDR1 reads MNHNS; CDR2 reads SASEGT. Losses at the gene ends were 6 bases for V and 2 bases for J; bases not matched to a gene: 9. The sample belongs to a study of CD8 T cells in Susac syndrome. RNA amounts of roughly 0.5 to 1 ug underwent reverse transcription with random hexamers. TCRdb re-derived calls from the immunoSEQ multiplex PCR reads in MiXCR, one entry per CDR3 protein. Among under 200,000 distinct CDR3 sequences listed, more than 85% were seen once. The chain recombines TRBV6-1 with TRBJ2-7; TRBD1 matches at 11 bases. This receptor was identified in a human donor with Susac syndrome. Input material: CD4+ T cells from PBMCs. In DNA, the CDR3 is TGTGCCAGCAGGCCGATAGGACAGGGGGCGGCCTACGAGCAGTACTTC. This sequence encodes CASRPIGQGAAYEQYF.